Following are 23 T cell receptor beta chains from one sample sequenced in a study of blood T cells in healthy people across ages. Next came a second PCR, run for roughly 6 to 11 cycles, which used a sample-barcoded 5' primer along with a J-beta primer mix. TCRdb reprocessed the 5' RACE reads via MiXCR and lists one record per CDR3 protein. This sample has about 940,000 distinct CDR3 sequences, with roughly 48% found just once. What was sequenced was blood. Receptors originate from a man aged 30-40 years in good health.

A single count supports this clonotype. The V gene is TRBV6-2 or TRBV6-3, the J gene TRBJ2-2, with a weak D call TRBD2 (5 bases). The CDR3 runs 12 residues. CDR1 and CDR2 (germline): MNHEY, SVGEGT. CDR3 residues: CASELNTGELFF. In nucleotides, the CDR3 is TGTGCTAGCGAACTGAACACCGGGGAGCTGTTTTTT.

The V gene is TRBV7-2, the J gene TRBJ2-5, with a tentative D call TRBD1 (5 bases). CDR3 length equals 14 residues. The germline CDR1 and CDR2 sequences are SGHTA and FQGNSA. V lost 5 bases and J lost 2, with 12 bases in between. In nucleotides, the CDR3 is TGTGCCAGCAGCCTCCGACAGCAACAAGAGACCCAGTACTTC. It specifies CASSLRQQQETQYF.

CDR3 loop: CASSSDGGDTEAFF. The CDR3 DNA reads TGTGCCAGCAGTTCCGATGGGGGGGACACTGAAGCTTTCTTT. The chain recombines TRBV2 with TRBJ1-1; possibly TRBD1 for D (5 bases). This CDR3 has 14 amino acids. In germline, CDR1 is SNHLY, CDR2 FYNNEI. Trimming cost V 5 bases and J 3 bases, with 13 bases left between them.

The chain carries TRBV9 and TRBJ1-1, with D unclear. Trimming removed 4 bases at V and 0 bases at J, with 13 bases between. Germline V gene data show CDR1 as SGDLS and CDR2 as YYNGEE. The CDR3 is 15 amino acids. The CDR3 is CASSPRGIMNTEAFF. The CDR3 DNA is TGTGCCAGCAGCCCCCGTGGAATTATGAACACTGAAGCTTTCTTT. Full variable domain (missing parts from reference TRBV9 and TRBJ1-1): DSGVTQTPKHLITATGQRVTLRCSPRSGDLSVYWYQQSLDQGLQFLIQYYNGEERAKGNILERFSAQQFPDLHSELNLSSLELGDSALYFCASSPRGIMNTEAFFGQGTRLTVV.

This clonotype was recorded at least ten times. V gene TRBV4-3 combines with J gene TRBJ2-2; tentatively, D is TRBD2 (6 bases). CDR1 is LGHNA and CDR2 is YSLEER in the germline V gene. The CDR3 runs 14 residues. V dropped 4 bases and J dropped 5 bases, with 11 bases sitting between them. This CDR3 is CASSPSGGTGELFF. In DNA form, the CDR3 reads TGCGCCAGCAGCCCGTCCGGAGGGACCGGGGAGCTGTTTTTT.

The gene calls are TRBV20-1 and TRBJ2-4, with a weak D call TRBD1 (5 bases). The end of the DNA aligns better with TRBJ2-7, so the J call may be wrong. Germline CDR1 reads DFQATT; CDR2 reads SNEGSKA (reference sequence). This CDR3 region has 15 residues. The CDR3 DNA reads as TGCAGTGCTAGAGTACCCAGACAGTTCTCCTACGAGCAGTACTTC. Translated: CSARVPRQFSYEQYF.

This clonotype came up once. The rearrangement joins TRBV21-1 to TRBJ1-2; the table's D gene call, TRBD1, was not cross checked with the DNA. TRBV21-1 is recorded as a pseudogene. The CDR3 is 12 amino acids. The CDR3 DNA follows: TGTGCCAGCAGCAAAGGAGGGGAAAGCTACACCTTC. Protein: CASSKGGESYTF.

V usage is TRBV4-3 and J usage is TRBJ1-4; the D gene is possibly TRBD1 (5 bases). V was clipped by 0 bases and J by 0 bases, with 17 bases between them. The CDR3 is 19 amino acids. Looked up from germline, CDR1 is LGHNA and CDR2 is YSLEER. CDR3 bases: TGCGCCAGCAGCCAAGATTCTGGGACGGCGGATGCAACTAATGAAAAACTGTTTTTT. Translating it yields CASSQDSGTADATNEKLFF.

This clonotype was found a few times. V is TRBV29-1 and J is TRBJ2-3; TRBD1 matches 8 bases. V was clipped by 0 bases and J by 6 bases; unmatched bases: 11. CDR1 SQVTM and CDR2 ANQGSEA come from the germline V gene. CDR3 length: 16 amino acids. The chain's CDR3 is CSVEDAVDRASDTQYF. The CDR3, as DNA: TGCAGCGTTGAAGATGCGGTGGACAGGGCTTCGGATACGCAGTATTTT.

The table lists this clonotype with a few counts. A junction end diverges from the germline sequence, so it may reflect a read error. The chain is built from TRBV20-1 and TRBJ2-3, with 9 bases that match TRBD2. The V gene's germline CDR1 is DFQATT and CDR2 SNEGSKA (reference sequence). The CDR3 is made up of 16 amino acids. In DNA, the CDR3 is TGCAGTGCTTCTGTAGCGGGGGCTGAAGGCACAGATGCGCAGTATTTT. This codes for CSASVAGAEGTDAQYF.

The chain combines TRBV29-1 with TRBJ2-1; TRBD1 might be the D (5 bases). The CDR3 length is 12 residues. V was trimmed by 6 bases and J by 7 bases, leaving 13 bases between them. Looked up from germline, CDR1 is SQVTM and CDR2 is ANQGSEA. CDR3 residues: CSVRVSGNEQFF. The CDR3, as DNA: TGCAGCGTCAGGGTGAGTGGAAATGAGCAGTTCTTC.

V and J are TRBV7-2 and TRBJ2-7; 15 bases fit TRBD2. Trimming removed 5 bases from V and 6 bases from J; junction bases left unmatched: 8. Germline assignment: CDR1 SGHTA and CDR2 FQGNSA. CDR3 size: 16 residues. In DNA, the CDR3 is TGTGCCAGCAGCAGAGGGACTAGCGGGGGGATTATCGAGCAGTACTTC. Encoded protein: CASSRGTSGGIIEQYF. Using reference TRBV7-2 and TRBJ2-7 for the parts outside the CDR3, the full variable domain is GAGVSQSPSNKVTEKGKDVELRCDPISGHTALYWYRQSLGQGLEFLIYFQGNSAPDKSGLPSDRFSAERTGGSVSTLTIQRTQQEDSAVYLCASSRGTSGGIIEQYFGPGTRLTVT.

CDR3 sequence: CASSSAGLAKNIQYF. The CDR3 DNA sequence: TGTGCCAGCAGTTCAGCAGGGCTAGCCAAAAACATTCAGTACTTC. The V gene is TRBV28, the J gene TRBJ2-4; D is possibly TRBD1 (5 bases). The length of the CDR3 is 15 residues. Trimming left V 4 bases short and J 0 bases short, with 10 bases between. Per the germline V gene, CDR1 is MDHEN and CDR2 is SYDVKM.

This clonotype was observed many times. CDR3 loop: CASSPRPNTEAFF. The CDR3 DNA sequence: TGTGCCAGCAGCCCCAGGCCGAACACTGAAGCTTTCTTT. The chain joins TRBV3-1 to TRBJ1-1; no clear D. The CDR3 is 13 amino acids. V lost 4 bases to trimming and J lost 1 base, with 7 bases between them. Germline assignment: CDR1 LGHDT and CDR2 YNNKEL (reference sequence).

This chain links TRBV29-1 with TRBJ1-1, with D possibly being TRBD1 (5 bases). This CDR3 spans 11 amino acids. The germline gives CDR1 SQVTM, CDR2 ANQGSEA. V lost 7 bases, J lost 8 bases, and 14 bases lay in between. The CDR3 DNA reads TGCAGCGCTCGAGAGGGGTTCGAAGCTTTCTTT. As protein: CSAREGFEAFF.

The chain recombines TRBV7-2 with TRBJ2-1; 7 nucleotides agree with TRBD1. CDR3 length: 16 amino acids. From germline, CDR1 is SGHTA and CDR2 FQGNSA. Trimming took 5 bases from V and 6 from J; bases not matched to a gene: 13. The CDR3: CASSLVEARGRNEQFF. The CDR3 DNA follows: TGTGCCAGCAGCCTAGTGGAGGCAAGGGGGCGCAATGAGCAGTTCTTC. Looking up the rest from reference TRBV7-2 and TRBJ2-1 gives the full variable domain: GAGVSQSPSNKVTEKGKDVELRCDPISGHTALYWYRQSLGQGLEFLIYFQGNSAPDKSGLPSDRFSAERTGGSVSTLTIQRTQQEDSAVYLCASSLVEARGRNEQFFGPGTRLTVL.

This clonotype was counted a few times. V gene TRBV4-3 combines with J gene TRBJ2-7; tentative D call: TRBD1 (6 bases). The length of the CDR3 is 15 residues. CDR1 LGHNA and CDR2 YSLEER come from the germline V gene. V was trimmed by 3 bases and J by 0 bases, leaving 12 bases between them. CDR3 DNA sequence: TGCGCCAGCAGCCAGGAACAGGGTAGCTCCTACGAGCAGTACTTC. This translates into CASSQEQGSSYEQYF.

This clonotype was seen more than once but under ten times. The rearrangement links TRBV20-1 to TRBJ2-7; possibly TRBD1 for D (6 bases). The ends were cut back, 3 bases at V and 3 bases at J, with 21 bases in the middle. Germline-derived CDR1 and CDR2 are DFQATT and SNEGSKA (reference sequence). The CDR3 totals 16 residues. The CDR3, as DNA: TGCAGTGCTAGGGAGATAATGACAGGAGGCCTCTACGAGCAGTACTTC. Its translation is CSAREIMTGGLYEQYF.

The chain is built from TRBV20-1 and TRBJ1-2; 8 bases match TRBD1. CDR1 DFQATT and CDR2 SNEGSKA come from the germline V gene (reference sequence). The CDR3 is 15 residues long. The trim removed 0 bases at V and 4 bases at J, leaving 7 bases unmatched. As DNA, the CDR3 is TGCAGTGCTAGAGAAGACCAGGGGGCGGCCTATGGCTACACCTTC. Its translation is CSAREDQGAAYGYTF.

In DNA, the CDR3 is TGCAGCGTTAAGCAGGGGGTGGCAGATACGCAGTATTTT. As protein: CSVKQGVADTQYF. This chain joins TRBV29-1 and TRBJ2-3, with 7 nucleotides matching TRBD1. J was trimmed by 4 bases and V by 5 bases; bases with no gene match: 6. CDR1 is SQVTM and CDR2 is ANQGSEA in the germline V gene. The CDR3 loop spans 13 amino acids.

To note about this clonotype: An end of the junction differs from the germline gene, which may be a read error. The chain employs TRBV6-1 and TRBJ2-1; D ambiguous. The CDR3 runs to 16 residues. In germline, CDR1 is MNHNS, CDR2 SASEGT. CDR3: CTSSEALSAVGTEQFF. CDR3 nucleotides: TGTACCAGCAGTGAAGCGCTATCAGCCGTGGGTACTGAGCAGTTCTTC.

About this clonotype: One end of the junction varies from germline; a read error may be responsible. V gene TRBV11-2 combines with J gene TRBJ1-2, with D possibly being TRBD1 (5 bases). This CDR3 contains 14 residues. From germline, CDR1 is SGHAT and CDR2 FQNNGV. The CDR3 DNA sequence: TGTGCCAGCAGCCGAATGGGGACTAACTATGGCTGCACCTTC. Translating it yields CASSRMGTNYGCTF.

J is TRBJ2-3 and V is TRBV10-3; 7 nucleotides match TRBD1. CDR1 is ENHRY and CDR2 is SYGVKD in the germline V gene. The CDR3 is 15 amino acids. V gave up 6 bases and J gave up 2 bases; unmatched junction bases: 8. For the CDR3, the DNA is TGTGCCATCAGGCTGGGACAGACTGCCACAGATACGCAGTATTTT. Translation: CAIRLGQTATDTQYF.